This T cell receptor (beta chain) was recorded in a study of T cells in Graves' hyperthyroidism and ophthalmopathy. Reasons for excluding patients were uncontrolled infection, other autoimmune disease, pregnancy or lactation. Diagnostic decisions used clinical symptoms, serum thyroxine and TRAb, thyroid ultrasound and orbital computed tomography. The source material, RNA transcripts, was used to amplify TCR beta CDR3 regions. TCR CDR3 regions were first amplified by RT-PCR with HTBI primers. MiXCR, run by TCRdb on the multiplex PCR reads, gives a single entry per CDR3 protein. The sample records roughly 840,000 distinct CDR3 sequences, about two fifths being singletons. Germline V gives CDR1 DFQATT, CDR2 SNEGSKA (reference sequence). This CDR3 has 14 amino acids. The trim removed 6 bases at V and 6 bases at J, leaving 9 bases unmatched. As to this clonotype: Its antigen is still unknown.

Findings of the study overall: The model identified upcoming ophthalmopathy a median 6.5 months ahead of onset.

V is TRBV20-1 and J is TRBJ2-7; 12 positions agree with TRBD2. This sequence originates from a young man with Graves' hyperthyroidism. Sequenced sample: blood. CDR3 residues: CSAPRLAGDREQYF. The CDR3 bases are TGCAGTGCCCCGAGACTAGCGGGAGATCGCGAGCAGTACTTC.